The clone carrying this T cell receptor beta chain has just a few counts. One junction end disagrees with the germline gene, perhaps due to a read error. CDR1 is SSHAT, CDR2 FNYEAQ, per germline (reference sequence). This CDR3 has 13 amino acids. Sequencing targeted expressed TCRB transcripts, as all isolated RNA had been reverse transcribed. The table came from immunoSEQ multiplex PCR; TCRdb's copy has only in-frame clones and leaves some out. The sample gives some 360,000 clones, 15% to 20% of which show up once; 0.044% is in the top ten. The data belong to a study of beta chain features in type 1 diabetes.

This chain joins TRBV7-7 and TRBJ2-5, with 8 bases that match TRBD1. This receptor was taken from a woman aged 18-30 years in good health. Material: naive CD4+ T cells from blood. CDR3 protein: CASSLDRGETQYF. The DNA of the CDR3 is TGTGCTAGCAGCTTAGACAGGGGAGAGACCCAGTACTTC.